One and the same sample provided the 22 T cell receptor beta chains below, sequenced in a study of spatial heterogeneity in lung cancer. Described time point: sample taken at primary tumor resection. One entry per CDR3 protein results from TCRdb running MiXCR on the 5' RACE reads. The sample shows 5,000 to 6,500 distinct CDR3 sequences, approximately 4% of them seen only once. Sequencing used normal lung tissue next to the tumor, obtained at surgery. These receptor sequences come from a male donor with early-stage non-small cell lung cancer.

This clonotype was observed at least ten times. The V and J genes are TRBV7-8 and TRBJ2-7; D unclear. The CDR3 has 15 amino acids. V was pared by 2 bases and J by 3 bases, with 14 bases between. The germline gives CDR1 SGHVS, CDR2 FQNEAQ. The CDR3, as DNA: TGTGCCAGCAGCTTACGGCCAGGAGAGATCTACGAGCAGTACTTC. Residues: CASSLRPGEIYEQYF.

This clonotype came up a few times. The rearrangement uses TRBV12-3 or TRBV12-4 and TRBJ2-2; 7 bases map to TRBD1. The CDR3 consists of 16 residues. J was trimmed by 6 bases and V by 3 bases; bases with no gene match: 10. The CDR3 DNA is TGTGCCAGCAGTTTGAGTGCAGGGGGAATGTCCGGGGAGCTGTTTTTT. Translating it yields CASSLSAGGMSGELFF.

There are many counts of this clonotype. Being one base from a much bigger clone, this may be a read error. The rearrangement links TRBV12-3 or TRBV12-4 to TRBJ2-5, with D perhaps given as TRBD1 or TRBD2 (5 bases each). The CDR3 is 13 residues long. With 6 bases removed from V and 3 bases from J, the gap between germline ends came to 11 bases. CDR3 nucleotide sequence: TGTGCCAGCAGCCTGGGACGTAAAGAGACCCAGTACTTC. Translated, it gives CASSLGRKETQYF.

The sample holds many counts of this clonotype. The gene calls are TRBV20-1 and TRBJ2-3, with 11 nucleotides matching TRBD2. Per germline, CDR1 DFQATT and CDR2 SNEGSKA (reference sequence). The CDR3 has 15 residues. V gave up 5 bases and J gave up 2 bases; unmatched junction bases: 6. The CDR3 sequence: CSAERLAGPTDTQYF. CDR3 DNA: TGCAGTGCTGAGCGACTAGCGGGACCCACAGATACGCAGTATTTT.

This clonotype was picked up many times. The CDR3 protein is CASSQVGKQFTDTQYF. The DNA of the CDR3 is TGTGCCAGCAGCCAAGTAGGGAAGCAGTTCACAGATACGCAGTATTTT. The chain couples TRBV14 to TRBJ2-3; D uncertain. Germline CDR1 reads SGHDN; CDR2 reads FVKESK. There are 16 residues in the CDR3. The V and J ends lost 1 base and 2 bases respectively, with 13 bases between them.

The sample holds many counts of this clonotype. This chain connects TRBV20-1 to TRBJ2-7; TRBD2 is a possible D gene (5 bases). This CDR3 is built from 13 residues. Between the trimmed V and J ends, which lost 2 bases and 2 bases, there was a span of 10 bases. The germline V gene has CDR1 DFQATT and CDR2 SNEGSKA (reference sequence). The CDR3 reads CSARPGGAYEQYF. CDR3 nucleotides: TGCAGTGCTAGACCCGGAGGCGCCTACGAGCAGTACTTC.

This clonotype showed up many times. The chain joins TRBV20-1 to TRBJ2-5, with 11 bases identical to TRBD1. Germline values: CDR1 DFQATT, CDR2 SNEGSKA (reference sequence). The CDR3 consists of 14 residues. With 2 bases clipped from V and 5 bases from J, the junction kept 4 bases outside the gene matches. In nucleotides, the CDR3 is TGCAGTGCTAGAATTTGGACAGGGGGCGAGACCCAGTACTTC. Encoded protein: CSARIWTGGETQYF.

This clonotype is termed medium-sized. CDR3 residues: CASSDRGVRAEAFF. Here the CDR3 DNA reads TGTGCCAGCTCTGACAGGGGAGTGAGAGCTGAAGCTTTCTTT. This chain connects TRBV2 to TRBJ1-1; TRBD1 aligns across 8 bases. The CDR3 totals 14 residues. Germline CDR1 and CDR2: SNHLY and FYNNEI. J lost 6 bases, V lost 8 bases, and 11 bases had no gene match.

The CDR3 is CAWSPLGQGASEQYF. In DNA, the CDR3 is TGTGCCTGGAGTCCCCTGGGGCAGGGGGCGAGCGAGCAGTACTTC. This chain connects TRBV30 to TRBJ2-7, with 8 bases identical to TRBD1. Trimming took 2 bases from V and 6 from J; bases not matched to a gene: 12. Germline assignment: CDR1 GTSNPN and CDR2 SVGIG (reference sequence). The length of the CDR3 is 15 residues.

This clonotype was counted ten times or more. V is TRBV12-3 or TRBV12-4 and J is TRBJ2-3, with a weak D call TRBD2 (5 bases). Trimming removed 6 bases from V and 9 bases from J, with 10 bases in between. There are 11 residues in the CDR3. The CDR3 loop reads CASSREGTQYF. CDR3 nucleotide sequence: TGTGCCAGCAGCCGGGAAGGGACGCAGTATTTT.

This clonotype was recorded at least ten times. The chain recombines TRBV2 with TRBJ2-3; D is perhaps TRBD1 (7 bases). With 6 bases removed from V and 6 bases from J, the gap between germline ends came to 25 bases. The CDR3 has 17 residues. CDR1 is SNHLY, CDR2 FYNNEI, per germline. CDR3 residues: CASSIEGGGGGMDTQYF. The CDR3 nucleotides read TGTGCCAGCAGCATCGAAGGAGGAGGGGGCGGAATGGATACGCAGTATTTT.

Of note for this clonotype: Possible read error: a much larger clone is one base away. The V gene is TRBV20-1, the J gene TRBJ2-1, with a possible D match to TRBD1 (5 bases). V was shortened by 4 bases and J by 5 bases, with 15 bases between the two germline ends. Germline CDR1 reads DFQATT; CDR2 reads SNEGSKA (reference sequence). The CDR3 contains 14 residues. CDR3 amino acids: CSATLEVDNNEQFF. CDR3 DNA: TGCAGTGCTACCCTCGAGGTGGACAACAATGAGCAGTTCTTC.

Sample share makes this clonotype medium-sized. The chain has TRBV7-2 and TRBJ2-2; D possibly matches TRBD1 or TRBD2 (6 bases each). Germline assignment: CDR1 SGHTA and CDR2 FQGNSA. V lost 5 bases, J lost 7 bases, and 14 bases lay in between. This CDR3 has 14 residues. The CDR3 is CASSQRGDGGELFF. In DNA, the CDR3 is TGTGCCAGCAGCCAGAGGGGGGACGGCGGGGAGCTGTTTTTT. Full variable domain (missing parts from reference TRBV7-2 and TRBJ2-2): GAGVSQSPSNKVTEKGKDVELRCDPISGHTALYWYRQSLGQGLEFLIYFQGNSAPDKSGLPSDRFSAERTGGSVSTLTIQRTQQEDSAVYLCASSQRGDGGELFFGEGSRLTVL.

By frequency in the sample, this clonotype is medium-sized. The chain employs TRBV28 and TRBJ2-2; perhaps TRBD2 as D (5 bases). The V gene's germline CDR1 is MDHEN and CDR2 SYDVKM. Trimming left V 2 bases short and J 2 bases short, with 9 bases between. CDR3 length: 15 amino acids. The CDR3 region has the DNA TGTGCCAGCAGTTTAGGACTTTTTAACACCGGGGAGCTGTTTTTT. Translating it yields CASSLGLFNTGELFF.

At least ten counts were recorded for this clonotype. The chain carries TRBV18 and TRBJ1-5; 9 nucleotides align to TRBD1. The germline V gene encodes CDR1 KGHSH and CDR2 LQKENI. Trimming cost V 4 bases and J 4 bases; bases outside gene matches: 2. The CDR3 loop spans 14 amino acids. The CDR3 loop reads CASSLGTGNQPQHF. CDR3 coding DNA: TGTGCCAGCTCACTGGGGACAGGGAATCAGCCCCAGCATTTT.

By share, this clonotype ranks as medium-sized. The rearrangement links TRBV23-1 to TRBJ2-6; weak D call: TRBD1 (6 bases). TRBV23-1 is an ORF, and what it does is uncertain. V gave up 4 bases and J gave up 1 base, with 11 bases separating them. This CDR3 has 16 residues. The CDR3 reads CASSPLRGSGANVLTF. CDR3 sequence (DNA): TGCGCCAGCAGTCCCCTCAGGGGATCTGGGGCCAACGTCCTGACTTTC.

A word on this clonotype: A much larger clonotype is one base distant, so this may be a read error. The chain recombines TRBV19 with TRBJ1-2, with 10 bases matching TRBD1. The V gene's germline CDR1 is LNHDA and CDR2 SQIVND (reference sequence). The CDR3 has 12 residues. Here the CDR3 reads CASSGQGDGFTF. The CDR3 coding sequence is TGTGCCAGTAGTGGACAGGGGGACGGCTTCACCTTC.

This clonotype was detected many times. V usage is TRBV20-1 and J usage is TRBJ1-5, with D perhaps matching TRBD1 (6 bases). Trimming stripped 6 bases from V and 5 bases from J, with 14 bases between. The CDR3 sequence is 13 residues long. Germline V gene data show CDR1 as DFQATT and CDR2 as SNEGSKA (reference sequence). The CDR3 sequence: CSAMGGWDQPQHF. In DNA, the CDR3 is TGCAGTGCGATGGGGGGCTGGGATCAGCCCCAGCATTTT.

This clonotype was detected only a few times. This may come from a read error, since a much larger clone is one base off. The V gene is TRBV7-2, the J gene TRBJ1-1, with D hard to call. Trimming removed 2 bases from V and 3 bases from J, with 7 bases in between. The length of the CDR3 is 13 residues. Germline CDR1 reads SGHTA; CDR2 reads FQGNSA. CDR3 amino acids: CASSLSRDTEAFF. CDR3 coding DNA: TGTGCCAGCAGCTTATCTCGTGACACTGAAGCTTTCTTT.

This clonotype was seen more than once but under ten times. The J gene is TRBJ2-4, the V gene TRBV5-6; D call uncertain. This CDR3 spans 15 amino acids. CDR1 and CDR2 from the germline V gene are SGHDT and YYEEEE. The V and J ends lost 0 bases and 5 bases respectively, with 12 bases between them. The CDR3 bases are TGTGCCAGCAGCTTGGTCCGATTCGGTGAAAACATTCAGTACTTC. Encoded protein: CASSLVRFGENIQYF. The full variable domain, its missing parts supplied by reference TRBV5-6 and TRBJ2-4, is DAGVTQSPTHLIKTRGQQVTLRCSPKSGHDTVSWYQQALGQGPQFIFQYYEEEERQRGNFPDRFSGHQFPNYSSELNVNALLLGDSALYLCASSLVRFGENIQYFGAGTRLSVL.

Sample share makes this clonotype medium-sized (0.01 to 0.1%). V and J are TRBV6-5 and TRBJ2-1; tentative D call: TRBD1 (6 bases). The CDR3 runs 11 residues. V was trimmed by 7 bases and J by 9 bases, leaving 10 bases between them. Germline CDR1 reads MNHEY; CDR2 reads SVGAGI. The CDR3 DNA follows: TGTGCCAGCAAGGGGGTTCGTGAGCAGTTCTTC. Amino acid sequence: CASKGVREQFF.

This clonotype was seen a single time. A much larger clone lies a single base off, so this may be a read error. CDR3 amino acids: CSADSAVSYNEQFF. CDR3 DNA: TGCAGTGCGGACTCGGCAGTCTCCTACAATGAGCAGTTCTTC. The rearrangement links TRBV20-1 to TRBJ2-1, with D perhaps TRBD2 (5 bases). CDR3 size: 14 residues. Germline assignment: CDR1 DFQATT and CDR2 SNEGSKA (reference sequence). V dropped 6 bases and J dropped 0 bases, with 12 bases sitting between them.